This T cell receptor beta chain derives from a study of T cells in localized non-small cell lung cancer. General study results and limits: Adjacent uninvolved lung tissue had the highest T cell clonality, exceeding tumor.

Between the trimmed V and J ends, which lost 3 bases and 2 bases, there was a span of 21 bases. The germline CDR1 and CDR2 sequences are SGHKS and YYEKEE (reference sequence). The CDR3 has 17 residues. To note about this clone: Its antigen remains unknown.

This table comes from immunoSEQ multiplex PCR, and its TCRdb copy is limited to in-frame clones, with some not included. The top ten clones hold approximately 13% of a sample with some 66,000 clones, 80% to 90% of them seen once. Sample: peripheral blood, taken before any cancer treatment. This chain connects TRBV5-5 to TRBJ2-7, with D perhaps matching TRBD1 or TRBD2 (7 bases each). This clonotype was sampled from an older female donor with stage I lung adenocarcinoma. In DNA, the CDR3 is TGTGCCAGCAGCTGGAGGGGGCTAGCGGACGAAACCTACGAGCAGTACTTC. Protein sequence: CASSWRGLADETYEQYF. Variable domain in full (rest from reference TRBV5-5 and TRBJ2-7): DAGVTQSPTHLIKTRGQQVTLRCSPISGHKSVSWYQQVLGQGPQFIFQYYEKEERGRGNFPDRFSARQFPNYSSELNVNALLLGDSALYLCASSWRGLADETYEQYFGPGTRLTVT.